This is a list of T cell receptor beta chains from one sample in a study of control samples from healthy donors and cancer patients. Sequenced by immunoSEQ multiplex PCR; TCRdb stores in-frame clones only, minus some. The profile shows approximately 60,000 clones, about nine tenths of them singletons. The sequenced sample was PBMCs. These receptors came from a woman aged 50 to 60 with colorectal cancer. Each CDR3 is given with its conserved first and last residue. A D gene is named only where the DNA matches it firmly. Expanded clones are given a class, and other clones once, few, many or no size at all.

j_gene | v_gene | abundance | d_gene | CDR3nt | CDR3aa
TRBJ1-2 | TRBV5-1 | NA | NA | TGCGCCAGCAGCTTGGTTATGGCAGAGATTAACTATGGCTACACCTTC | CASSLVMAEINYGYTF
TRBJ2-7 | TRBV28 | NA | TRBD2 | TGTGCCAGCAGTCGGACTAGCATTTGGGACGAGCAGTACTTC | CASSRTSIWDEQYF
TRBJ2-7 | TRBV19 | NA | NA | TGTGCCAGTAGTATAGCTGCGGACCACGAGCAGTACTTC | CASSIAADHEQYF
TRBJ2-3 | TRBV10-3 | NA | TRBD1 | TGTGCCATCACCGATGACAGGGGGGGGGATACGCAGTATTTT | CAITDDRGGDTQYF
TRBJ2-5 | TRBV30 | NA | NA | TGTGCCTGGACATACGGGGGCGGGACCCAGTACTTC | CAWTYGGGTQYF
TRBJ1-3 | TRBV5-1 | NA | TRBD1 | TGCGCCAGCAACACAGGGGCTGGAAACACCATATATTTT | CASNTGAGNTIYF
TRBJ1-2 | TRBV3-1/TRBV3-2 | NA | NA | TGTGCCAGCAGCCAAGACCCAGACAGTAACTATGGCTACACCTTC | CASSQDPDSNYGYTF
TRBJ2-7 | TRBV11-2 | NA | NA | TGTGCCAGCAGCCCAGATTCTGGGCTAACCTACGAGCAGTACTTT | CASSPDSGLTYEQYF
TRBJ1-1 | TRBV6-5 | NA | NA | TGTGCCAGCAGTAGGGGAGACCGGGGGACAGCTTTCTTT | CASSRGDRGTAFF
TRBJ2-2 | TRBV3-1/TRBV3-2 | NA | NA | TGTGCCAGCAGCCCGGGCCGGAACACCGGGGAGCTGTTTTTT | CASSPGRNTGELFF
TRBJ2-5 | TRBV29-1 | few | NA | TGCAGCGTTGTCTTAATCGGGGGTGCCACTGGGACCCAGTACTTC | CSVVLIGGATGTQYF
TRBJ2-3 | TRBV3-1/TRBV3-2 | NA | NA | TGTGCCAGCAGCCGCCTTCGGGACTGGACGAGGGATACGCAGTATTTT | CASSRLRDWTRDTQYF
TRBJ2-7 | TRBV5-5 | NA | TRBD1 | TGTGCCAGCAGCCCGTATATATCCCGGGACAGTTCCTACGAGCAGTACTTC | CASSPYISRDSSYEQYF
TRBJ2-2 | TRBV27 | NA | NA | TGTGCCAGCAGTTACAGAAGGCCACAGGGGGAGGGCACCGGGGAGCTGTTTTTT | CASSYRRPQGEGTGELFF
TRBJ2-5 | TRBV30 | NA | TRBD1 | TGTGCCTGGAGTGTCGGACAGGGTCCCGAGACCCAGTACTTC | CAWSVGQGPETQYF
TRBJ2-7 | TRBV18 | NA | NA | TGTGCCAGCTCTCAAGGTCTCGCGGTTCAGTACTTC | CASSQGLAVQYF
TRBJ1-2 | TRBV15 | NA | NA | TGTGCCACCAGCAGAGATTCGGGGGGAGATCGGGGAGGGGCCTATGGCTACACCTTC | CATSRDSGGDRGGAYGYTF
TRBJ1-5 | TRBV19 | NA | NA | TGTGCCAGTAGTATAGTAGGCAGGGTCATCAATCAGCCCCAGCATTTT | CASSIVGRVINQPQHF